These T cell receptor beta chains were read from a single sample in a study of shared clonotypes between healthy human individuals. Sequenced by immunoSEQ multiplex PCR; TCRdb stores in-frame clones only, minus some. This sample has about 2.4 million clones, with 93% found just once. Source material: naive CD4+ T cells from PBMCs. All receptors derive from a man between 18 and 29 years old in good health. Some clones in this sample may be carry-over from other donors' samples. CDR3s include the opening cysteine and the closing phenylalanine or tryptophan. Each record gives: J gene, V gene, CDR3 protein.

j_call: TRBJ1-5
v_call: TRBV5-6
cdr3_aa: CASSWELGNQPQHF

j_call: TRBJ2-1
v_call: TRBV29-1
cdr3_aa: CSIRASGGHEQFF

j_call: TRBJ2-5
v_call: TRBV27
cdr3_aa: CASSQSLAQAETQYF

j_call: TRBJ2-7
v_call: TRBV18
cdr3_aa: CASSTDSYEQYF

j_call: TRBJ2-6
v_call: TRBV6-1
cdr3_aa: CATNNRGLGANVLTF

j_call: TRBJ1-3
v_call: TRBV5-1
cdr3_aa: CASSSQGGSGNTIYF

j_call: TRBJ2-5
v_call: TRBV5-1
cdr3_aa: CASSLVSGGETQYF

j_call: TRBJ1-1
v_call: TRBV2
cdr3_aa: CASSALRGDSEAFF

j_call: TRBJ2-1
v_call: TRBV5-1
cdr3_aa: CASSLGLYNEQFF

j_call: TRBJ2-7
v_call: TRBV30
cdr3_aa: CAWRRIPQSHEQYF

j_call: TRBJ2-2
v_call: TRBV2
cdr3_aa: CASSRGTLINTGELFF

j_call: TRBJ2-5
v_call: TRBV28
cdr3_aa: CASSLLGARIQETQYF

j_call: TRBJ2-3
v_call: TRBV5-1
cdr3_aa: CASSLASGTGSADTQYF

j_call: TRBJ1-1
v_call: TRBV6-5
cdr3_aa: CASSYSRGRAVTEAFF

j_call: TRBJ1-5
v_call: TRBV29-1
cdr3_aa: CSVADSNQPQHF

j_call: TRBJ2-1
v_call: TRBV7-2
cdr3_aa: CASLRSHMGGVGFNEQFF

j_call: TRBJ1-5
v_call: TRBV5-5
cdr3_aa: CASSLYGSNQPQHF

j_call: TRBJ2-7
v_call: TRBV28
cdr3_aa: CASPPGTGKVYEQYF

j_call: TRBJ2-1
v_call: TRBV14
cdr3_aa: CASSQVKGGEQFF

j_call: TRBJ1-1
v_call: TRBV6-6
cdr3_aa: CASTREVGNTEAFF

j_call: TRBJ1-6
v_call: TRBV2
cdr3_aa: CASSRTDTDNSPLHF

j_call: TRBJ2-5
v_call: TRBV9
cdr3_aa: CASSASIWETQYF

j_call: TRBJ2-7
v_call: TRBV19
cdr3_aa: CASSIGVNSYEQYF

j_call: TRBJ1-5
v_call: TRBV19
cdr3_aa: CASREYSNQPQHF

j_call: TRBJ1-3
v_call: TRBV18
cdr3_aa: CASSPWFSVSSGNTIYF

j_call: TRBJ1-1
v_call: TRBV1
cdr3_aa: CTSSREPPRDRHSNTEAFF

j_call: TRBJ1-4
v_call: TRBV11-3
cdr3_aa: CASSFDTEKLFF

j_call: TRBJ2-1
v_call: TRBV18
cdr3_aa: CASSLGLAGGPLQFF

j_call: TRBJ1-2
v_call: TRBV9
cdr3_aa: CASSEREDKPHGYTF

j_call: TRBJ1-2
v_call: TRBV27
cdr3_aa: CASSFRGGPSFYGYTF

j_call: TRBJ1-2
v_call: TRBV5-1
cdr3_aa: CASSSLGGPFDGYTF

j_call: TRBJ2-1
v_call: TRBV7-3
cdr3_aa: CASSLTAGGPNNEQFF

j_call: TRBJ1-5
v_call: TRBV19
cdr3_aa: CASSIGVNQPQHF

j_call: TRBJ2-1
v_call: TRBV5-4
cdr3_aa: CASSLGQNYYNEQFF

j_call: TRBJ2-7
v_call: TRBV27
cdr3_aa: CASSPPWDITYEQYF

j_call: TRBJ2-3
v_call: TRBV5-1
cdr3_aa: CASSFGNSADTQYF

j_call: TRBJ2-7
v_call: TRBV7-8
cdr3_aa: CASSSLRQGSSYEQYF

j_call: TRBJ2-7
v_call: TRBV18
cdr3_aa: CASSPGRSYYEQYF

j_call: TRBJ2-7
v_call: TRBV28
cdr3_aa: CASSSAGTSSYEQYF

j_call: TRBJ2-3
v_call: TRBV11-3
cdr3_aa: CASSHSGVDTQYF

j_call: TRBJ1-2
v_call: TRBV28
cdr3_aa: CASSFSGQAYGYTF

j_call: TRBJ2-5
v_call: TRBV5-6
cdr3_aa: CASSVKTGFQETQYF

j_call: TRBJ2-3
v_call: TRBV5-4
cdr3_aa: CASSSGLAGRLTQYF

j_call: TRBJ2-5
v_call: TRBV7-9
cdr3_aa: CASSLVAGRETQYF

j_call: TRBJ1-1
v_call: TRBV10-3
cdr3_aa: CAISESLGRMNTEAFF

j_call: TRBJ2-1
v_call: TRBV7-3
cdr3_aa: CASSSWTDNEQFF

j_call: TRBJ2-2
v_call: TRBV28
cdr3_aa: CASSLGTSGIANTGELFF

j_call: TRBJ1-2
v_call: TRBV28
cdr3_aa: CASKGQDDYGYTF

j_call: TRBJ2-1
v_call: TRBV11-2
cdr3_aa: CASTPILGSGSYNEQFF

j_call: TRBJ2-3
v_call: TRBV5-1
cdr3_aa: CASSLAGQGRDTQYF

j_call: TRBJ2-1
v_call: TRBV9
cdr3_aa: CASSARGGSKDGRANEQFF

j_call: TRBJ2-7
v_call: TRBV28
cdr3_aa: CASSFGGAVSYEQYF

j_call: TRBJ2-6
v_call: TRBV6-6
cdr3_aa: CASSYVWSGANVLTF

j_call: TRBJ1-1
v_call: TRBV28
cdr3_aa: CASSSSTRNTEAFF

j_call: TRBJ2-3
v_call: TRBV19
cdr3_aa: CASSSREYSRVHTQYF

j_call: TRBJ1-1
v_call: TRBV7-2
cdr3_aa: CAKYRVGNTEAFF

j_call: TRBJ2-7
v_call: TRBV5-4
cdr3_aa: CASSSGTGYYEQYF

j_call: TRBJ1-5
v_call: TRBV7-2
cdr3_aa: CASSLVGVSNQPQHF

j_call: TRBJ1-5
v_call: TRBV5-4
cdr3_aa: CASSLGGGGGNQPQHF

j_call: TRBJ2-7
v_call: TRBV10-3
cdr3_aa: CAISAIGTGSYEQYF